A single sample gave rise to the 32 T cell receptor beta chains below, sequenced in a study of T cells in tuberculosis. Clones were sequenced by immunoSEQ multiplex PCR, and TCRdb holds only the in-frame ones, with some missing. The table lists approximately 30,000 clones, 97% of them singletons. Sequences were obtained from PBMCs. Receptors originate from a donor aged 5 to 30 with latent tuberculosis or without tuberculosis infection.

The genes are TRBV7-6 and TRBJ2-1; 11 nucleotides match TRBD2. CDR3 length: 17 residues. With V trimmed by 1 base and J by 8 bases, 10 bases remained unmatched. In germline, CDR1 is SGHVS, CDR2 FNYEAQ. CDR3 region: CASSLGLAGGETHEQFF. The CDR3 bases are TGTGCCAGCAGCTTAGGGCTAGCGGGAGGTGAGACCCATGAGCAGTTCTTC.

J is TRBJ1-4 and V is TRBV5-6, with 9 bases that match TRBD1. Germline V gives CDR1 SGHDT, CDR2 YYEEEE. The CDR3 sequence is 15 residues long. With V trimmed by 0 bases and J by 5 bases, 2 bases remained unmatched. CDR3 sequence reads: CASSLVDRGNEKLFF. CDR3 bases: TGTGCCAGCAGCTTGGTTGACAGGGGGAATGAAAAACTGTTTTTT.

The chain combines TRBV5-6 with TRBJ2-3, with D possibly matching TRBD1 (6 bases). With 3 bases removed from V and 2 bases from J, the gap between germline ends came to 10 bases. CDR3 length: 14 amino acids. Germline CDR1 SGHDT, CDR2 YYEEEE. CDR3 nucleotide sequence: TGTGCCAGCAGCTCGACAGGAGACACAGATACGCAGTATTTT. Translated: CASSSTGDTDTQYF.

In the case of this clone: At one end, the junction sequence differs from germline, possibly due to a read error. The J gene is TRBJ2-3, the V gene TRBV5-4; 8 nucleotides match TRBD2. CDR1 and CDR2 from the germline V gene are SGHNT and YYREEE (reference sequence). This CDR3 is built from 15 residues. CDR3 region: CASSLERGGWDTQYF. For the CDR3, the DNA is TGTGCCAGTAGCTTGGAACGGGGGGGCTGGGATACGCAGTATTTT.

The chain combines TRBV7-9 with TRBJ1-1; D not certain. The V end was cut by 1 base, the J end by 6 bases, with 6 bases between. The germline V gene encodes CDR1 SEHNR and CDR2 FQNEAQ (reference sequence). There are 12 residues in the CDR3. This chain's CDR3 is CASSLDSAEAFF. The CDR3 DNA reads TGTGCCAGCAGCTTAGACAGTGCTGAAGCTTTCTTT.

This chain joins TRBV5-6 and TRBJ2-1; 8 nucleotides match TRBD1. The CDR3 is made up of 15 amino acids. The trim removed 5 bases at V and 7 bases at J, leaving 11 bases unmatched. Per germline, CDR1 SGHDT and CDR2 YYEEEE. CDR3 sequence: CASRYTTGTGNEQFF. The CDR3 DNA reads as TGTGCCAGCAGATATACTACCGGGACAGGAAATGAGCAGTTCTTC.

This sequence joins TRBV30 and TRBJ1-3; TRBD1 is a possible D gene (6 bases). With 3 bases removed from V and 2 bases from J, the gap between germline ends came to 11 bases. This CDR3 spans 14 amino acids. The germline V gene has CDR1 GTSNPN and CDR2 SVGIG (reference sequence). This CDR3 reads CAWRFYRAGNTIYF. CDR3 DNA sequence: TGTGCCTGGAGGTTTTACAGGGCTGGAAACACCATATATTTT.

The chain links TRBV19 to TRBJ1-2; TRBD1 might be the D (6 bases). V lost 2 bases, J lost 2 bases, and 12 bases lay in between. This CDR3 contains 15 residues. CDR1 is LNHDA, CDR2 SQIVND, per germline (reference sequence). CDR3 residues: CASSIKTGFNYGYTF. The CDR3 DNA sequence: TGTGCCAGTAGTATAAAGACAGGATTCAACTATGGCTACACCTTC.

The V call is TRBV5-5, the J call TRBJ1-4; TRBD1 might be the D (5 bases). The germline CDR1 and CDR2 sequences are SGHKS and YYEKEE (reference sequence). With 5 bases removed from V and 5 bases from J, the gap between germline ends came to 19 bases. The CDR3 sequence is 16 residues long. CDR3 loop: CASSKGRAGGNEKLFF. The CDR3 DNA follows: TGTGCCAGCAGTAAGGGACGGGCTGGGGGGAATGAAAAACTGTTTTTT.

The chain couples TRBV19 to TRBJ1-2; D may be TRBD1 (6 bases). Germline loops: CDR1 LNHDA, CDR2 SQIVND (reference sequence). Trimming stripped 7 bases from V and 2 bases from J, with 14 bases between. The CDR3 is 14 residues long. The CDR3 region has the DNA TGTGCCAGTATCTCCGGGACATCCAACTATGGCTACACCTTC. Residues: CASISGTSNYGYTF.

This clone was detected only once. This chain connects TRBV2 to TRBJ2-5; 12 nucleotides agree with TRBD2. The CDR3 sequence is 14 residues long. CDR1 SNHLY and CDR2 FYNNEI come from the germline V gene. V dropped 8 bases and J dropped 4; count of bases not matched to a gene: 5. CDR3 coding DNA: TGTGCCAGCCGACTAGCGGGAGTGATAGAGACCCAGTACTTC. Its translation: CASRLAGVIETQYF.

The chain employs TRBV2 and TRBJ2-5, with TRBD1 identical over 7 bases. This CDR3 is built from 14 residues. Per germline, CDR1 SNHLY and CDR2 FYNNEI. V lost 4 bases, J lost 1 base, and 3 bases stayed unmatched. The CDR3 reads CASSVDRAQETQYF. The CDR3 nucleotides read TGTGCCAGCAGTGTTGACAGGGCCCAAGAGACCCAGTACTTC. Combining the CDR3 with reference TRBV2 and TRBJ2-5 gives the whole variable domain EPEVTQTPSHQVTQMGQEVILRCVPISNHLYFYWYRQILGQKVEFLVSFYNNEISEKSEIFDDQFSVERPDGSNFTLKIRSTKLEDSAMYFCASSVDRAQETQYFGPGTRLLVL.

This chain joins TRBV27 and TRBJ1-4; D perhaps matches TRBD1 (5 bases). CDR1 and CDR2 from the germline V gene are MNHEY and SMNVEV (reference sequence). The CDR3 consists of 15 residues. V shed 5 bases and J shed 8 bases, with 18 bases lying between them. The CDR3 sequence: CASSPRFPGGEKLFF. The CDR3, as DNA: TGTGCCAGCAGTCCCCGGTTTCCGGGGGGGGAAAAACTGTTTTTT.

V usage is TRBV14 and J usage is TRBJ2-1, with 12 nucleotides matching TRBD2. V gave up 1 base and J gave up 7 bases; unmatched junction bases: 2. The CDR3 extends over 15 amino acids. Germline CDR1 is SGHDN and CDR2 is FVKESK. CDR3 bases: TGTGCCAGCAGCCAAGGACTAGCGGGGGTTAATGAGCAGTTCTTC. Amino acids: CASSQGLAGVNEQFF.

V is TRBV10-2 and J is TRBJ1-2, with 7 nucleotides matching TRBD1. The CDR3 has 16 residues. Unmatched junction bases numbered 10, after V lost 2 bases and J lost 4 bases. CDR1 and CDR2 (germline): WSHSY, SAAADI. The CDR3 reads CASSEPRGLQFYGYTF. CDR3 coding DNA: TGCGCCAGCAGTGAGCCGAGGGGGCTTCAATTCTATGGCTACACCTTC.

The V and J genes are TRBV11-2 and TRBJ2-5, with TRBD1 identical over 9 bases. This CDR3 has 16 amino acids. The V and J ends lost 1 base and 4 bases, in that order; junction bases with no gene match: 7. Germline lookup yields CDR1 SGHAT and CDR2 FQNNGV. CDR3 amino acids: CASSLAGTGPPETQYF. The CDR3 nucleotides read TGTGCCAGCAGCTTAGCGGGGACAGGGCCACCAGAGACCCAGTACTTC.

The rearrangement uses TRBV6-1 and TRBJ2-7, with 10 positions matching TRBD2. The J segment lost 5 bases and the V segment lost 3 bases, leaving 19 bases of the junction unmatched. Germline V lookup: CDR1 MNHNS, CDR2 SASEGT. The CDR3 contains 19 residues. The CDR3 spells CASSEKKVGPSGRRDEQYF. The CDR3 nucleotides read TGTGCCAGCAGTGAGAAGAAGGTGGGGCCTAGCGGGAGAAGGGACGAGCAGTACTTC.

This chain links TRBV29-1 with TRBJ1-2; D uncertain. Germline CDR1 is SQVTM and CDR2 is ANQGSEA. The CDR3 covers 10 residues. V lost 6 bases and J lost 8, with 10 bases in between. Here the CDR3 reads CSVGGGGYTF. In nucleotides, the CDR3 is TGCAGCGTCGGAGGTGGGGGCTACACCTTC.

Concerning this clone itself: Relative to the germline gene, one junction end is altered; a read error may explain this. This chain links TRBV29-1 with TRBJ1-2; a possible D gene is TRBD1 (6 bases). Germline V gene data show CDR1 as SQVTM and CDR2 as ANQGSEA. There are 9 residues in the CDR3. CDR3 loop: CSVELHRVF. CDR3 DNA: TGCAGCGTTGAACTCCACAGGGTCTTC.

The rearrangement uses TRBV7-6 and TRBJ2-5, with a weak D call TRBD2 (5 bases). The CDR3 is 15 amino acids. CDR1 and CDR2 from the germline V gene are SGHVS and FNYEAQ. V lost 1 base to trimming and J lost 4 bases, with 13 bases between them. The CDR3 sequence is CASSLGPGGRETQYF. The CDR3 DNA sequence: TGTGCCAGCAGCTTAGGGCCAGGAGGTAGAGAGACCCAGTACTTC.

The chain recombines TRBV2 with TRBJ2-5, with D uncertain. V shed 4 bases and J shed 4 bases, with 10 bases lying between them. The CDR3 spans 13 residues. CDR1 and CDR2 from the germline V gene are SNHLY and FYNNEI. The CDR3 sequence: CASSVVFGETQYF. The CDR3 nucleotides read TGTGCCAGCAGTGTGGTGTTCGGAGAGACCCAGTACTTC.

The gene calls are TRBV11-2 and TRBJ2-1; weak D call: TRBD2 (7 bases). V lost 0 bases and J 4 bases, leaving 10 bases between the germline ends. Germline lookup yields CDR1 SGHAT and CDR2 FQNNGV. The CDR3 loop spans 15 amino acids. CDR3 sequence: CASSLEGGPYNEQFF. CDR3 bases: TGTGCCAGCAGCTTAGAGGGGGGGCCGTACAATGAGCAGTTCTTC.

The chain couples TRBV12-5 to TRBJ2-7; 11 bases map to TRBD1. The length of the CDR3 is 14 residues. Trimming removed 7 bases from V and 7 bases from J; junction bases left unmatched: 9. CDR1 and CDR2 from the germline V gene are LGHNT and FRNRAP. The CDR3 here is CASAFGQGAGEQYF. The CDR3 DNA reads TGTGCTAGTGCCTTCGGACAGGGGGCGGGGGAGCAGTACTTC.

This clone has only one observation. The chain carries TRBV6-1 and TRBJ1-1; a weak D match, TRBD1 (5 bases). The V gene's germline CDR1 is MNHNS and CDR2 SASEGT. The CDR3 is made up of 13 amino acids. V was cut by 7 bases and J by 5 bases, with 14 bases left in between. The CDR3 DNA follows: TGTGCCAGCATGTTGGTCGGGGGGACTGAAGCTTTCTTT. Translated, it gives CASMLVGGTEAFF.

The J gene is TRBJ1-2, the V gene TRBV9; TRBD1 is a possible D gene (6 bases). V lost 3 bases to trimming and J lost 0 bases, with 15 bases between them. Germline CDR1 is SGDLS and CDR2 is YYNGEE. This CDR3 is 16 amino acids long. The CDR3, as DNA: TGTGCCAGCAGCGCCATCGGGACACAGGCTAACTATGGCTACACCTTC. It encodes CASSAIGTQANYGYTF.

V gene TRBV18 combines with J gene TRBJ1-2; 7 bases are shared with TRBD1. The CDR3 extends over 15 amino acids. Germline loops: CDR1 KGHSH, CDR2 LQKENI. V lost 4 bases, J lost 0 bases, and 5 bases stayed unmatched. CDR3 in amino acids: CASSLSTGSNYGYTF. The CDR3 nucleotides are TGTGCCAGCTCACTATCGACAGGGTCTAACTATGGCTACACCTTC.

The chain is built from TRBV29-1 and TRBJ2-1, with TRBD2 identical over 10 bases. Germline V gives CDR1 SQVTM, CDR2 ANQGSEA. The CDR3 extends over 17 amino acids. Losses at the gene ends were 5 bases for V and 0 bases for J; bases not matched to a gene: 10. The CDR3 here is CSVPGLARKSSYNEQFF. CDR3 DNA sequence: TGCAGCGTTCCGGGACTAGCGAGGAAGAGCTCCTACAATGAGCAGTTCTTC.

V is TRBV10-2 and J is TRBJ1-1; 9 positions agree with TRBD1. CDR3 length: 15 amino acids. The germline CDR1 and CDR2 sequences are WSHSY and SAAADI. J lost 3 bases, V lost 8 bases, and 10 bases had no gene match. DNA of the CDR3: TGCGCCAGCCTAAGTGGACAGGGGATCTACACTGAAGCTTTCTTT. Its translation: CASLSGQGIYTEAFF.

This sequence joins TRBV6-5 and TRBJ2-7; 9 bases fit TRBD1. Germline V lookup: CDR1 MNHEY, CDR2 SVGAGI. The CDR3 covers 15 residues. The trim removed 6 bases at V and 2 bases at J, leaving 8 bases unmatched. CDR3 sequence: CASRARGQGTYEQYF. The CDR3 DNA sequence: TGTGCCAGCAGGGCTAGAGGACAGGGGACCTACGAGCAGTACTTC.

This rearrangement joins TRBV30 to TRBJ1-3; D ambiguous. The CDR3 is 15 residues long. The ends were cut back, 1 base at V and 0 bases at J, with 10 bases in the middle. Germline V gene data show CDR1 as GTSNPN and CDR2 as SVGIG (reference sequence). DNA of the CDR3: TGTGCCTGGAGTGGCGGGCGGATCTCTGGAAACACCATATATTTT. It is translated as CAWSGGRISGNTIYF.

The chain combines TRBV5-4 with TRBJ2-7; no clear D. There are 14 residues in the CDR3. Germline V gene lookup returns CDR1 SGHNT and CDR2 YYREEE (reference sequence). Trimming removed 3 bases from V and 3 bases from J, with 13 bases in between. CDR3 sequence: CASSSEFGNYEQYF. In nucleotides, the CDR3 is TGTGCCAGCAGCTCGGAGTTTGGCAACTACGAGCAGTACTTC.

The chain couples TRBV25-1 to TRBJ2-1; TRBD2 matches 8 bases. V shed 4 bases, J shed 4 bases, and the junction held 6 bases outside the gene matches. This CDR3 contains 15 residues. From germline, CDR1 is MGHDK and CDR2 SYGVNS. The CDR3 sequence is CASSAARGVYNEQFF. Written as DNA, the CDR3 is TGTGCCAGCAGTGCGGCGCGGGGGGTTTACAATGAGCAGTTCTTC.